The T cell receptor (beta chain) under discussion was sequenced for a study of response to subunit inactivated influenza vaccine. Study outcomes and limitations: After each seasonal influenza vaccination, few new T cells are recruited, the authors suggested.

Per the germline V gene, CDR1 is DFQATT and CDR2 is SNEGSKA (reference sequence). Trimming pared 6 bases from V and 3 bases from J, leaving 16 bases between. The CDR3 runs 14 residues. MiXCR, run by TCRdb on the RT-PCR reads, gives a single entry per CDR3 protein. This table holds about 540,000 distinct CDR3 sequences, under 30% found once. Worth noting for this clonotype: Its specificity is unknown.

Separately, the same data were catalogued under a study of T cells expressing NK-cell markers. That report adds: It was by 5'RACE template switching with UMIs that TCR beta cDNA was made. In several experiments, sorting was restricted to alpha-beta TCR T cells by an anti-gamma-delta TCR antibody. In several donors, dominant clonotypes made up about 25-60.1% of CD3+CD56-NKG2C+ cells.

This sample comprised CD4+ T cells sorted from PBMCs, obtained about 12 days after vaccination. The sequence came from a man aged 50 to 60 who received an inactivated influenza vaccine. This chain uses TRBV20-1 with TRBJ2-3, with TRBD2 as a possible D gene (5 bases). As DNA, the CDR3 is TGCAGTGCGCGACCGGGATTTCGAACAGATACGCAGTATTTT. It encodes CSARPGFRTDTQYF.